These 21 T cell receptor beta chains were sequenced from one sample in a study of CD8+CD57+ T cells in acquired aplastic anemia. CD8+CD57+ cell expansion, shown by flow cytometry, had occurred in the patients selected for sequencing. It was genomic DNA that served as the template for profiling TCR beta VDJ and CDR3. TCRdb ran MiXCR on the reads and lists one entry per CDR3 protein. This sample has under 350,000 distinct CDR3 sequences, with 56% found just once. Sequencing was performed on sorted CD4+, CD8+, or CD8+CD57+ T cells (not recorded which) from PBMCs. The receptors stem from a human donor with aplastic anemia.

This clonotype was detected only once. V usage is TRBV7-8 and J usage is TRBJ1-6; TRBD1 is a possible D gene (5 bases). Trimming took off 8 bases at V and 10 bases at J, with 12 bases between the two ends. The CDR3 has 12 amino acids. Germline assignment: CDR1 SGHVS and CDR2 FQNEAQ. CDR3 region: CASGGKESPLHF. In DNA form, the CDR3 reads TGTGCCAGCGGGGGGAAAGAATCACCCCTCCACTTT.

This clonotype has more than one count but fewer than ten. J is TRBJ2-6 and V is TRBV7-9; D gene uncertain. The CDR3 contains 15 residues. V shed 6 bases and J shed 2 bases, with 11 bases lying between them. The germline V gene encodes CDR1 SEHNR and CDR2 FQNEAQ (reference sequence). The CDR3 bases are TGTGCCAGCAGAGGGATAGGTCCTGGGGCCAACGTCCTGACTTTC. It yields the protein CASRGIGPGANVLTF.

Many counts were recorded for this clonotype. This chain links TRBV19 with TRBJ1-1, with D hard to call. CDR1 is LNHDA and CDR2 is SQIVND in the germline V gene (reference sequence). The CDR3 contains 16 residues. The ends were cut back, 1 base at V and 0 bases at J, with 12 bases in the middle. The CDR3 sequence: CASSIAVGQMNTEAFF. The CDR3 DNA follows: TGTGCCAGTAGTATAGCCGTCGGGCAGATGAACACTGAAGCTTTCTTT.

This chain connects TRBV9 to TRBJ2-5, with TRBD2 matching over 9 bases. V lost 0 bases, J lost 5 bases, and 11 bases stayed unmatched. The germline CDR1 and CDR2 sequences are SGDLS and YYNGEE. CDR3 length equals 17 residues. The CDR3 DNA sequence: TGTGCCAGCAGCGTAGATCCCCCAAGCGGGGGGAGGGAGACCCAGTACTTC. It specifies CASSVDPPSGGRETQYF. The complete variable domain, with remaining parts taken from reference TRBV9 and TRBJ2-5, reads DSGVTQTPKHLITATGQRVTLRCSPRSGDLSVYWYQQSLDQGLQFLIQYYNGEERAKGNILERFSAQQFPDLHSELNLSSLELGDSALYFCASSVDPPSGGRETQYFGPGTRLLVL.

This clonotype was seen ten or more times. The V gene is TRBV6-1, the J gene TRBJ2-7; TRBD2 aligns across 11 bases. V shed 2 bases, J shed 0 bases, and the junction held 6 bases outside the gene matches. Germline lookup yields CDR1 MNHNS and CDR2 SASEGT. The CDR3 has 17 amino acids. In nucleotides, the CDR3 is TGTGCCAGCAGTGAATCTAGCGGGAGGCCTAGCTCCTACGAGCAGTACTTC. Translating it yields CASSESSGRPSSYEQYF.

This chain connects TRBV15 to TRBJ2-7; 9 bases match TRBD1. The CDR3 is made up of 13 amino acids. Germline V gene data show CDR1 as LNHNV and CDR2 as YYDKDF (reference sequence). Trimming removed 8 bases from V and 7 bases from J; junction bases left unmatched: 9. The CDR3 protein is CATVGQGGREQYF. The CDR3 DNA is TGTGCCACCGTGGGACAGGGAGGACGGGAGCAGTACTTC.

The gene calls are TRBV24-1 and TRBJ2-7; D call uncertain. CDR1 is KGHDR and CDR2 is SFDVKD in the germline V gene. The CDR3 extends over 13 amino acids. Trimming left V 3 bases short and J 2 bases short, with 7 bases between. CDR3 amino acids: CATSDRVTYEQYF. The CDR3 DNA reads TGTGCCACCAGTGATAGGGTCACCTACGAGCAGTACTTC.

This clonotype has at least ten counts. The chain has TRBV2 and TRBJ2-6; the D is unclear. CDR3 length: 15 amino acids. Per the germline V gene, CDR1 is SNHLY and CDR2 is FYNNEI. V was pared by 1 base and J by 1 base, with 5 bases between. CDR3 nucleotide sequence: TGTGCCAGCAGTGAAGGGGGTTCTGGGGCCAACGTCCTGACTTTC. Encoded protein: CASSEGGSGANVLTF.

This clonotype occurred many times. Here the CDR3 reads CASSVAGNAGANVLTF. The CDR3 DNA sequence: TGTGCCAGCAGCGTAGCAGGGAATGCTGGGGCCAACGTCCTGACTTTC. This chain uses TRBV9 with TRBJ2-6; a weak D match, TRBD1 (5 bases). The CDR3 spans 16 residues. The V gene lost 0 bases and the J gene lost 2 bases, with 9 bases spanning the gap. Germline CDR1 is SGDLS and CDR2 is YYNGEE.

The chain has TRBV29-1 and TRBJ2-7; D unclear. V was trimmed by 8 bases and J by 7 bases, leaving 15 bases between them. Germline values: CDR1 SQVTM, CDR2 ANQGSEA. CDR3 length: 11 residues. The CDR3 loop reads CSSGPSREQYF. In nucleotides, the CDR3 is TGCAGCTCGGGCCCCTCGAGGGAGCAGTACTTC.

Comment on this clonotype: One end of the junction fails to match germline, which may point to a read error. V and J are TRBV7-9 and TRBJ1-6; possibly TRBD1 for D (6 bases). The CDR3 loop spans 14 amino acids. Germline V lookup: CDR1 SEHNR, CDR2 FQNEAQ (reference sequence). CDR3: CASSRGPRHSSLHF. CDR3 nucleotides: TGTGCCAGCAGCCGGGGGCCCCGGCATTCATCCCTCCACTTT.

The CDR3 loop is CASSLATGSHPGELFF. Written as DNA, the CDR3 is TGCGCCAGCAGCTTGGCCACGGGTAGTCATCCCGGGGAGCTGTTTTTT. The genes are TRBV5-1 and TRBJ2-2; D not certain. Germline CDR1 reads SGHRS; CDR2 reads YFSETQ. This CDR3 has 16 residues. With 0 bases removed from V and 6 bases from J, the gap between germline ends came to 15 bases. Using reference TRBV5-1 and TRBJ2-2 for the parts outside the CDR3, the full variable domain is KAGVTQTPRYLIKTRGQQVTLSCSPISGHRSVSWYQQTPGQGLQFLFEYFSETQRNKGNFPGRFSGRQFSNSRSEMNVSTLELGDSALYLCASSLATGSHPGELFFGEGSRLTVL.

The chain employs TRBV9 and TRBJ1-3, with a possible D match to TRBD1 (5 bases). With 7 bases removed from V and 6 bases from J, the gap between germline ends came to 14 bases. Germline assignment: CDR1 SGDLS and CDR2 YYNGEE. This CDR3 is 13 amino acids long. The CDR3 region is CASGGDVQNTIYF. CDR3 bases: TGTGCCAGCGGAGGGGACGTCCAAAACACCATATATTTT.

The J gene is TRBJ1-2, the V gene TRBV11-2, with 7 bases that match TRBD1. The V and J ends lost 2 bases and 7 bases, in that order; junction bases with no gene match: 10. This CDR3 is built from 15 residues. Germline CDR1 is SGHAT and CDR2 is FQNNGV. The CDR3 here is CASSLKSTGAGGYTF. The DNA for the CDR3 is TGTGCCAGCAGCTTAAAGAGCACAGGGGCGGGTGGCTACACCTTC.

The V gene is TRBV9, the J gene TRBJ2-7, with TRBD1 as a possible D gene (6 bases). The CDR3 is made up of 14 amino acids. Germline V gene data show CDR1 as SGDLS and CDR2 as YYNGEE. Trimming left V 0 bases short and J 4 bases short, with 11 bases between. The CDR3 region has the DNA TGTGCCAGCAGCGTAGAATCAGGGGCTTACGAGCAGTACTTC. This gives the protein CASSVESGAYEQYF.

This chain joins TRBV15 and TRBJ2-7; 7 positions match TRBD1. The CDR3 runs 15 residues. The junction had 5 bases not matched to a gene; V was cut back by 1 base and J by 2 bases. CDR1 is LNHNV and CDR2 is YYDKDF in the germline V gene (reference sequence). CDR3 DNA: TGTGCCACCAGCAGAGGGACAGGATACACCTACGAGCAGTACTTC. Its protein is CATSRGTGYTYEQYF.

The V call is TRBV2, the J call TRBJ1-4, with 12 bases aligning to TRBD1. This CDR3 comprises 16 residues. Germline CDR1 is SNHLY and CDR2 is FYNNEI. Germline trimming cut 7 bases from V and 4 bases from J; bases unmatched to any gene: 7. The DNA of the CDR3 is TGTGCCAGCAATGTGGGACAGGGGGCGGGTAATGAAAAACTGTTTTTT. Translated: CASNVGQGAGNEKLFF.

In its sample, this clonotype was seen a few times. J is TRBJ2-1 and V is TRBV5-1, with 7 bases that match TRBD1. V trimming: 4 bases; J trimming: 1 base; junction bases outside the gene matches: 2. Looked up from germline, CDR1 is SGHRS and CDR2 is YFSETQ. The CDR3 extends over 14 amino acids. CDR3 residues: CASSPGQSYNEQFF. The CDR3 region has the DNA TGCGCCAGCAGCCCGGGACAGTCCTACAATGAGCAGTTCTTC.

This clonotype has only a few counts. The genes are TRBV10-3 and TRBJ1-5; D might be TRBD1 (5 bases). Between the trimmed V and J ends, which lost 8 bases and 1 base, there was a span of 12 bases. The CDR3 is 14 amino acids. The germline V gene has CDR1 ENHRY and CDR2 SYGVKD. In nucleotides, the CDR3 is TGTGCCATCGGAGTGGGGGGAAGCAATCAGCCCCAGCATTTT. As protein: CAIGVGGSNQPQHF.

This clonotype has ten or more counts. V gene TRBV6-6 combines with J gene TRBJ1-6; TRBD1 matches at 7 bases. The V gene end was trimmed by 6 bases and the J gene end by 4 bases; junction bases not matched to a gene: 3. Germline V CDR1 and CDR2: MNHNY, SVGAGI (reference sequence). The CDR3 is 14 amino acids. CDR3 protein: CASRTDRYNSPLHF. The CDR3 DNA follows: TGTGCCAGCAGGACGGACAGGTATAATTCACCCCTCCACTTT.

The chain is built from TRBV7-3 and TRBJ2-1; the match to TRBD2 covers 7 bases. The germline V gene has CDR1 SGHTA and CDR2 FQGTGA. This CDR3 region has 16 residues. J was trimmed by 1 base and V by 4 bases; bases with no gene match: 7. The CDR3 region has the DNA TGTGCCAGCAGCTCCCCGACTAGCCTTTCCTACAATGAGCAGTTCTTC. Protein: CASSSPTSLSYNEQFF.